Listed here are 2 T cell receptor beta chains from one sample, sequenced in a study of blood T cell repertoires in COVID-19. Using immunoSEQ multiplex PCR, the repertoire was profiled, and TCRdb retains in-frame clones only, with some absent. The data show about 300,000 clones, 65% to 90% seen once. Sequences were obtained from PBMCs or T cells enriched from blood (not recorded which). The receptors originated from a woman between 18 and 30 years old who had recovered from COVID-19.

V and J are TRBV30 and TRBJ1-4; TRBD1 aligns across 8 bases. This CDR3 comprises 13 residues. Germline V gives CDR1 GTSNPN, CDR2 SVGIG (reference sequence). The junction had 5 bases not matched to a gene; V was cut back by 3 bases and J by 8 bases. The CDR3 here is CAWRQGGLEKLFF. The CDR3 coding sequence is TGTGCCTGGAGACAGGGGGGATTGGAAAAACTGTTTTTT.

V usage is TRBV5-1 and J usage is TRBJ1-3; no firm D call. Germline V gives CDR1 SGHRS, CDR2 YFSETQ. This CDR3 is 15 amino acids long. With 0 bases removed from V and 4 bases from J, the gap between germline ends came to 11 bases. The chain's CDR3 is CASSLVPGSGNTIYF. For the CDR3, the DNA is TGCGCCAGCAGCTTGGTTCCGGGTTCCGGAAACACCATATATTTT.